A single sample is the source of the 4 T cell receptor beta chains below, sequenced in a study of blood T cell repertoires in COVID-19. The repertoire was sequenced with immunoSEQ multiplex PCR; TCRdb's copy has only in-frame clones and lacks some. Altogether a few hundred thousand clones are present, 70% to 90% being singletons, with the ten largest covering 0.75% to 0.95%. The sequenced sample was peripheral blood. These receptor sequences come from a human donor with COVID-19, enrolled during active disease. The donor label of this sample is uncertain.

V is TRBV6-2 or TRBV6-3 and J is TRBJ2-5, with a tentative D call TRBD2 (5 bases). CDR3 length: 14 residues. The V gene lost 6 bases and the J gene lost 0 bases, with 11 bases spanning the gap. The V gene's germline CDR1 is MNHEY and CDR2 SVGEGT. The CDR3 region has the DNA TGTGCCAGCAGCCCAACTAGGAACCAAGAGACCCAGTACTTC. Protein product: CASSPTRNQETQYF.

In DNA form, the CDR3 reads TGTGCCAGCAGCTTGGCGGATGAAAAACTGTTTTTT. This gives the protein CASSLADEKLFF. The rearrangement uses TRBV5-8 and TRBJ1-4; D gene uncertain. The germline V gene encodes CDR1 SGHTS and CDR2 YDEGEE. This CDR3 contains 12 residues. Trimming shortened V by 0 bases and J by 6 bases, and 3 bases separated the two germline ends.

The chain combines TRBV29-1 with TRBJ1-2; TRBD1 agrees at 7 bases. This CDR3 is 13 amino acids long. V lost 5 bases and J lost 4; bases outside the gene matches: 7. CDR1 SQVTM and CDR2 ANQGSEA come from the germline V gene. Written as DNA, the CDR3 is TGCAGCGTTTCGGGACAGTTGGGCTATGGCTACACCTTC. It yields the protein CSVSGQLGYGYTF.

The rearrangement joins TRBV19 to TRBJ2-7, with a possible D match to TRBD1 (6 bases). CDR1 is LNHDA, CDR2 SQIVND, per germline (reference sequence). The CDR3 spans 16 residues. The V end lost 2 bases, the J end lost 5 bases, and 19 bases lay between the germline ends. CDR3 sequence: CASSISPTGWADEQYF. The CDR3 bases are TGTGCCAGTAGTATAAGTCCCACAGGGTGGGCCGACGAGCAGTACTTC.